The 2 T cell receptor beta chains reported below all come from one sample, sequenced in a study of T-cell memory formation after mild COVID-19. From the 5' RACE reads, TCRdb called clonotypes with MiXCR, one entry per CDR3 protein. This table has roughly 310,000 distinct CDR3 sequences, 15% to 20% appearing once. Sequences were obtained from PBMCs or a T cell subset sorted from them (not recorded which). The origin of the receptors is a man aged 18 to 35 who had mild COVID-19 (a few samples of this study predate the infection). Cell type and time point are not known.

This chain links TRBV4-2 with TRBJ1-6, with 11 bases lining up with TRBD1. CDR3 length equals 16 residues. The germline CDR1 and CDR2 sequences are LGHNA and YNFKEQ. With V trimmed by 4 bases and J by 9 bases, 8 bases remained unmatched. This chain's CDR3 is CASSLEEGTGGSPLHF. The CDR3 DNA sequence: TGTGCCAGCAGCCTAGAGGAAGGGACAGGGGGTTCACCCCTCCACTTT.

This chain links TRBV6-1 with TRBJ1-1; the match to TRBD1 covers 8 bases. CDR1 is MNHNS, CDR2 SASEGT, per germline. This CDR3 has 14 residues. Germline trimming cut 6 bases from V and 5 bases from J; bases unmatched to any gene: 8. CDR3 coding DNA: TGTGCCAGCAGGGAGGACAGGGTCAGGACTGAAGCTTTCTTT. Its protein product is CASREDRVRTEAFF.